The T cell receptor beta chain under discussion was sequenced for a study of monozygotic twins with inflammatory bowel disease. No DNA is given; TCRdb re-called the 5' RACE reads and lists each CDR3 protein once. Its table records about 43,000 distinct CDR3 sequences. CDR3 length: 13 residues. This TCR derives from a human donor with ulcerative colitis or Crohn's disease, or a healthy co-twin of an affected twin (not recorded which). The sequenced material came from blood. V usage is TRBV12-3 or TRBV12-4 and J usage is TRBJ1-2; the TRBD1 assignment by TCRdb is unverifiable without DNA. CDR3: CASNPGTSYGYTF.